Below, 28 T cell receptor beta chains from the same sample are listed, as sequenced in a study of OX40 agonist ivuxolimab in advanced cancers. Some clones are missing from TCRdb's copy, which holds only in-frame ones; the method was immunoSEQ multiplex PCR. The repertoire holds about 25,000 clones, with 70% to 80% as singletons. The input for sequencing was CD4+ or CD8+ T cells sorted from blood, taken in a trial of the OX40 agonist ivuxolimab. These receptors all come from an adult with an advanced solid tumor such as melanoma, head and neck, liver or kidney cancer.

V and J are TRBV4-1 and TRBJ2-7; D not resolved. The V end was cut by 3 bases, the J end by 5 bases, with 5 bases between. Per the germline V gene, CDR1 is MGHRA and CDR2 is YSYEKL. This CDR3 region has 11 residues. This CDR3 reads CASSQGNEQYF. DNA of the CDR3: TGCGCCAGCAGCCAGGGCAACGAGCAGTACTTC.

The J gene is TRBJ2-7, the V gene TRBV6-1; perhaps TRBD2 as D (6 bases). Germline V gene sequence: CDR1 MNHNS, CDR2 SASEGT. Trimming cost V 8 bases and J 0 bases, with 14 bases left between them. The CDR3 is 14 amino acids. CDR3 region: CASPGVRSSYEQYF. Written as DNA, the CDR3 is TGTGCCAGCCCGGGGGTTCGGAGCTCCTACGAGCAGTACTTC.

V and J are TRBV27 and TRBJ1-1, with 7 bases that match TRBD1. This CDR3 is 15 amino acids long. CDR1 and CDR2 from the germline V gene are MNHEY and SMNVEV (reference sequence). Trimming removed 3 bases from V and 5 bases from J; junction bases left unmatched: 9. CDR3 sequence (DNA): TGTGCCAGCAGTTTGGGGAGGGGGCCTTTAACTGAAGCTTTCTTT. It is translated as CASSLGRGPLTEAFF.

This clone was seen ten or more times. This CDR3 is also generated by other DNA sequences in the sample. This chain links TRBV30 with TRBJ1-2, with a possible D match to TRBD1 (5 bases). Per the germline V gene, CDR1 is GTSNPN and CDR2 is SVGIG (reference sequence). This CDR3 spans 10 amino acids. V dropped 5 bases and J dropped 5 bases, with 6 bases sitting between them. Written as DNA, the CDR3 is TGTGCCTGGTCAGGGTATGGCTACACCTTC. Its translation: CAWSGYGYTF.

As DNA, the CDR3 is TGTGCCAGCAGCTCAGGACAGCCCCCCTACGAGCAGTACTTC. This codes for CASSSGQPPYEQYF. The V gene is TRBV7-9, the J gene TRBJ2-7, with D possibly being TRBD1 (6 bases). Trimming removed 4 bases at V and 2 bases at J, with 12 bases between. CDR1 is SEHNR, CDR2 FQNEAQ, per germline (reference sequence). CDR3 length: 14 amino acids.

This sequence joins TRBV15 and TRBJ2-3, with 7 bases aligning to TRBD1. CDR1 and CDR2 (germline): LNHNV, YYDKDF (reference sequence). Germline trimming cut 0 bases from V and 0 bases from J; bases unmatched to any gene: 3. The CDR3 is 16 residues long. The CDR3 DNA is TGTGCCACCAGCAGAGATCAGGGGGTTAGCACAGATACGCAGTATTTT. Its protein is CATSRDQGVSTDTQYF.

The rearrangement links TRBV9 to TRBJ2-7, with 7 nucleotides matching TRBD1. Germline V gene data show CDR1 as SGDLS and CDR2 as YYNGEE. With V trimmed by 4 bases and J by 4 bases, 14 bases remained unmatched. The CDR3 contains 16 residues. CDR3 protein: CASSQRQGPTLYEQYF. As DNA, the CDR3 is TGTGCCAGCAGCCAACGACAGGGTCCGACGCTATACGAGCAGTACTTC.

The chain carries TRBV7-6 and TRBJ2-3; 8 bases map to TRBD2. V was clipped by 5 bases and J by 2 bases; unmatched bases: 12. Per germline, CDR1 SGHVS and CDR2 FNYEAQ. CDR3 size: 17 residues. In DNA form, the CDR3 reads TGTGCCAGCAGCCCCTCTCCGCCGGGAGGGACCACAGATACGCAGTATTTT. It translates to CASSPSPPGGTTDTQYF.

This chain connects TRBV5-6 to TRBJ1-2; D is unclear. Trimming left V 0 bases short and J 2 bases short, with 17 bases between. This CDR3 spans 17 amino acids. Germline assignment: CDR1 SGHDT and CDR2 YYEEEE. The CDR3 bases are TGTGCCAGCAGCTTGGGAGGCGGAGGGCTGGGAAACTATGGCTACACCTTC. The encoded protein is CASSLGGGGLGNYGYTF.

This clone came up a few times. This chain links TRBV5-1 with TRBJ2-2; D not certain. Trimming pared 4 bases from V and 7 bases from J, leaving 11 bases between. The CDR3 loop spans 13 amino acids. CDR1 and CDR2 from the germline V gene are SGHRS and YFSETQ. This chain's CDR3 is CASSPGSIGELFF. In DNA form, the CDR3 reads TGCGCCAGCAGCCCAGGTAGCATCGGGGAGCTGTTTTTT.

This clone has just one count. The V and J genes are TRBV11-2 and TRBJ2-1, with 9 nucleotides matching TRBD2. The CDR3 is 17 amino acids. J gave up 7 bases and V 1 base, and 11 bases lay outside the gene matches. From germline, CDR1 is SGHAT and CDR2 FQNNGV. CDR3 in DNA: TGTGCCAGCAGCTTAGGGCCCTCTAGCGGGGCCCTTAATGAGCAGTTCTTC. Translation gives CASSLGPSSGALNEQFF. The whole variable domain, filled in from reference TRBV11-2 and TRBJ2-1, reads EAGVAQSPRYKIIEKRQSVAFWCNPISGHATLYWYQQILGQGPKLLIQFQNNGVVDDSQLPKDRFSAERLKGVDSTLKIQPAKLEDSAVYLCASSLGPSSGALNEQFFGPGTRLTVL.

This clone was recorded a few times. The CDR3 loop is CASSVEPAVYEQYF. In nucleotides, the CDR3 is TGTGCCAGCAGCGTAGAGCCAGCGGTCTACGAGCAGTACTTC. The genes are TRBV9 and TRBJ2-7; possible D gene TRBD2, 5 bases. The CDR3 sequence is 14 residues long. Germline CDR1 is SGDLS and CDR2 is YYNGEE. V gave up 0 bases and J gave up 3 bases, with 10 bases separating them.

V and J are TRBV19 and TRBJ2-7; a possible D gene is TRBD2 (6 bases). The ends were cut back, 6 bases at V and 3 bases at J, with 12 bases in the middle. Germline CDR1 reads LNHDA; CDR2 reads SQIVND (reference sequence). The CDR3 covers 13 residues. CDR3 sequence reads: CASSAGTIYEQYF. CDR3 in DNA: TGTGCCAGTAGCGCGGGGACCATCTACGAGCAGTACTTC.

The chain carries TRBV7-9 and TRBJ2-1, with 7 bases lining up with TRBD2. The CDR3 runs 16 residues. Per the germline V gene, CDR1 is SEHNR and CDR2 is FQNEAQ (reference sequence). Unmatched junction bases numbered 4, after V lost 1 base and J lost 1 base. CDR3 DNA sequence: TGTGCCAGCAGCTTAGTATCGGGGGGTTCCTACAATGAGCAGTTCTTC. It is translated as CASSLVSGGSYNEQFF.

V and J are TRBV6-5 and TRBJ2-1; no definite D call. CDR1 and CDR2 from the germline V gene are MNHEY and SVGAGI. The CDR3 covers 14 residues. V was cut by 5 bases and J by 2 bases, with 10 bases left in between. This CDR3 reads CASSLHDTYNEQFF. CDR3 DNA: TGTGCCAGCAGTCTACACGACACCTACAATGAGCAGTTCTTC.

The chain recombines TRBV4-1 with TRBJ2-7, with D possibly TRBD1 on 5 matching bases. CDR3 length: 13 residues. V lost 2 bases and J 4 bases, leaving 9 bases between the germline ends. CDR1 is MGHRA and CDR2 is YSYEKL in the germline V gene. DNA of the CDR3: TGCGCCAGCAGCCAAACAGACAGTTACGAGCAGTACTTC. This translates into CASSQTDSYEQYF.

This rearrangement joins TRBV4-2 to TRBJ2-1; 11 nucleotides line up with TRBD2. The ends lost 1 base at V and 1 base at J; junction bases unmatched: 0. Germline V lookup: CDR1 LGHNA, CDR2 YNFKEQ. The CDR3 has 16 residues. The CDR3 sequence: CASSQASGGSYNEQFF. CDR3 DNA: TGTGCCAGCAGCCAAGCTAGCGGGGGGTCCTACAATGAGCAGTTCTTC.

The rearrangement links TRBV6-6 to TRBJ2-7; 10 bases are shared with TRBD2. The CDR3 extends over 14 amino acids. V dropped 5 bases and J dropped 5; count of bases not matched to a gene: 6. The germline CDR1 and CDR2 sequences are MNHNY and SVGAGI (reference sequence). CDR3 DNA sequence: TGTGCCAGCAGTACGAGCGGGAGGGCCCACGAGCAGTACTTC. Its protein is CASSTSGRAHEQYF.

The chain carries TRBV9 and TRBJ2-1; 10 bases are a match to TRBD2. The CDR3 is 14 residues long. After removal of 4 bases from V and 6 bases from J, the junction contained 4 bases not matched to a gene. Germline CDR1 is SGDLS and CDR2 is YYNGEE. The CDR3 spells CASSSQRGGNEQFF. The CDR3 nucleotides are TGTGCCAGCAGCTCCCAGCGGGGGGGCAATGAGCAGTTCTTC.

The chain links TRBV25-1 to TRBJ2-7; the match to TRBD1 covers 7 bases. CDR1 is MGHDK and CDR2 is SYGVNS in the germline V gene. This CDR3 contains 14 residues. V lost 1 base and J lost 3; bases outside the gene matches: 3. CDR3 in amino acids: CASSELNRGYEQYF. CDR3 coding DNA: TGTGCCAGCAGTGAATTGAACAGGGGCTACGAGCAGTACTTC.

The chain is built from TRBV11-2 and TRBJ1-5, with TRBD1 identical over 7 bases. Trimming at V came to 6 bases and at J to 6 bases, leaving 14 bases not matched to a gene. CDR1 and CDR2 from the germline V gene are SGHAT and FQNNGV. CDR3 size: 16 residues. CDR3 amino acids: CASSSNDKDRAQPQHF. The CDR3 DNA reads as TGTGCCAGCAGTTCTAACGACAAAGACAGGGCTCAGCCCCAGCATTTT.

The V gene is TRBV9, the J gene TRBJ2-1, with a tentative D call TRBD1 (6 bases). V dropped 4 bases and J dropped 1 base, with 15 bases sitting between them. CDR1 and CDR2 from the germline V gene are SGDLS and YYNGEE. The CDR3 is made up of 16 amino acids. CDR3 nucleotide sequence: TGTGCCAGCAGCTCAGGGCTCGACAGGTCCTACAATGAGCAGTTCTTC. Protein: CASSSGLDRSYNEQFF.

This chain connects TRBV28 to TRBJ1-2; 9 bases are a match to TRBD1. The CDR3 length is 17 residues. With V trimmed by 0 bases and J by 4 bases, 9 bases remained unmatched. CDR1 and CDR2 from the germline V gene are MDHEN and SYDVKM. CDR3 nucleotides: TGTGCCAGCAGTTTATGGGGGACAGGGTGGGATTTCTATGGCTACACCTTC. It specifies CASSLWGTGWDFYGYTF.

The gene calls are TRBV5-6 and TRBJ2-7; 10 bases map to TRBD2. The CDR3 extends over 15 amino acids. In germline, CDR1 is SGHDT, CDR2 YYEEEE. V shed 4 bases and J 4 bases; nucleotides not matched to a gene: 8. CDR3 nucleotide sequence: TGTGCCAGCAGCCCGGGGGTAGCGGGGGGTTACGAGCAGTACTTC. This encodes CASSPGVAGGYEQYF. Full variable domain (rest looked up from reference TRBV5-6 and TRBJ2-7): DAGVTQSPTHLIKTRGQQVTLRCSPKSGHDTVSWYQQALGQGPQFIFQYYEEEERQRGNFPDRFSGHQFPNYSSELNVNALLLGDSALYLCASSPGVAGGYEQYFGPGTRLTVT.

Points on this clone: Other nucleotide sequences in the sample specify the same CDR3. The chain joins TRBV29-1 to TRBJ1-2; no firm D call. V was pared by 8 bases and J by 7 bases, with 17 bases between. The CDR3 covers 12 residues. The V gene's germline CDR1 is SQVTM and CDR2 ANQGSEA. Here the CDR3 DNA reads TGCAGCCCTGGTCAAATCGGAGTTGGCTACACCTTC. Translating gives CSPGQIGVGYTF.

This chain links TRBV5-6 with TRBJ1-1, with D possibly being TRBD1 (5 bases). The V end lost 6 bases, the J end lost 2 bases, and 11 bases lay between the germline ends. This CDR3 has 13 amino acids. CDR1 and CDR2 from the germline V gene are SGHDT and YYEEEE. The CDR3 sequence is CASNHQGNTEAFF. The CDR3 region has the DNA TGTGCCAGCAATCATCAGGGAAACACTGAAGCTTTCTTT.

The chain has TRBV28 and TRBJ2-6; D is uncertain. The CDR3 has 16 residues. V was clipped by 6 bases and J by 0 bases, with 12 bases between them. CDR1 MDHEN and CDR2 SYDVKM come from the germline V gene. CDR3 amino acids: CASSQMVSSGANVLTF. The CDR3 DNA reads TGTGCCAGCAGCCAAATGGTTTCCTCTGGGGCCAACGTCCTGACTTTC. Full variable domain (rest looked up from reference TRBV28 and TRBJ2-6): DVKVTQSSRYLVKRTGEKVFLECVQDMDHENMFWYRQDPGLGLRLIYFSYDVKMKEKGDIPEGYSVSREKKERFSLILESASTNQTSMYLCASSQMVSSGANVLTFGAGSRLTVL.

The rearrangement joins TRBV2 to TRBJ1-4; D not resolved. The CDR3 is made up of 14 amino acids. Trimming removed 1 base at V and 3 bases at J, with 6 bases between. Germline CDR1 and CDR2: SNHLY and FYNNEI. Written as DNA, the CDR3 is TGTGCCAGCAGTGAAGGGGGTTCTAATGAAAAACTGTTTTTT. Protein sequence: CASSEGGSNEKLFF.